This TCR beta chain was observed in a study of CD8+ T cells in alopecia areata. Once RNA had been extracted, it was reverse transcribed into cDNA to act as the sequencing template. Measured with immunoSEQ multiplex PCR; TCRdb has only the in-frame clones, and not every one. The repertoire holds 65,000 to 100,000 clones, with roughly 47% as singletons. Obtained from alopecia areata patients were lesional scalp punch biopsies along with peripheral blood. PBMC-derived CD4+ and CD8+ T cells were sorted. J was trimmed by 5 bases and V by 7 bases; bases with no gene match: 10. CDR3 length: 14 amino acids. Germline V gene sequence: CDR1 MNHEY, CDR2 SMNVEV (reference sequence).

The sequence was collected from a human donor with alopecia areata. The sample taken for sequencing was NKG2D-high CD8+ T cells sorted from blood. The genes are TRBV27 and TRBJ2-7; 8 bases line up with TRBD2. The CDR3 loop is CASNDWRGDHEQYF. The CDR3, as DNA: TGTGCCAGCAATGATTGGCGGGGGGACCACGAGCAGTACTTC.